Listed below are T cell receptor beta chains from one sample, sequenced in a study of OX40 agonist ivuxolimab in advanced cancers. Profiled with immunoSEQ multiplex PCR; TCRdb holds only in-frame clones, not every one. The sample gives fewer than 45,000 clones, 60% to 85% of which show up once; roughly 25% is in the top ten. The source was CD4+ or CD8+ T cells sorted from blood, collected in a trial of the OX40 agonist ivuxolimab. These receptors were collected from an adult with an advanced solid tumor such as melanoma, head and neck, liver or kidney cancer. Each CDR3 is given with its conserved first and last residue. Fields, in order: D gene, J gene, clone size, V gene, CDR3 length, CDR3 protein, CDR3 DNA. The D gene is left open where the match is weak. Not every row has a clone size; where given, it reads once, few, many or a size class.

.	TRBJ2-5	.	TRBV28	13	CATSGGSLETQYF	TGTGCCACCAGCGGAGGTAGTTTAGAGACCCAGTACTTC
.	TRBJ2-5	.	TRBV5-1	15	CASSRFTTEVGTQYF	TGCGCCAGCAGCCGATTTACGACGGAAGTGGGGACCCAGTACTTC
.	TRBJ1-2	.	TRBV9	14	CASSGPWGGGGYTF	TGTGCCAGCAGCGGCCCGTGGGGGGGCGGGGGCTACACCTTC
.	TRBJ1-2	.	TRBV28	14	CASKRQGHYYGYTF	TGTGCCAGCAAACGGCAGGGCCATTACTATGGCTACACCTTC
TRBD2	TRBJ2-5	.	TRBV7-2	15	CASSFSGGVGETQYF	TGTGCCAGCAGCTTTAGCGGGGGGGTAGGAGAGACCCAGTACTTC
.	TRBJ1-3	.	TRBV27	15	CASRRAPGAGNTIYF	TGTGCCAGCAGACGGGCCCCAGGGGCCGGAAACACCATATATTTT
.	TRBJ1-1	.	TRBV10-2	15	CASSDRGALNTEAFF	TGCGCCAGCAGTGATAGAGGGGCCTTGAACACTGAAGCTTTCTTT
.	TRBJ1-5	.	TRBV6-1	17	CASSEWAGRGSNQPQHF	TGTGCCAGCAGTGAATGGGCGGGCAGGGGAAGCAATCAGCCCCAGCATTTT
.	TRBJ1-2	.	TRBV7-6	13	CASSFPAGGGYTF	TGTGCCAGCAGCTTTCCGGCCGGAGGGGGCTACACCTTC
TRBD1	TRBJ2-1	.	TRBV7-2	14	CASSEDRGRYEQFF	TGTGCCAGCAGCGAGGACAGGGGGCGATATGAGCAGTTCTTC
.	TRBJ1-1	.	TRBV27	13	CASSLPGNTEAFF	TGTGCCAGCAGTTTACCAGGGAACACTGAAGCTTTCTTT
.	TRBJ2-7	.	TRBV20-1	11	CSGGTSGEQYF	TGCAGTGGGGGGACATCGGGGGAGCAGTACTTC
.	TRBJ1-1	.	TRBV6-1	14	CASSPGVRETEAFF	TGTGCCAGCAGTCCCGGGGTCCGCGAGACTGAAGCTTTCTTT
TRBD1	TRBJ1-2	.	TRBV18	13	CASSPGTGHGYTF	TGTGCCAGCTCACCCGGGACAGGGCATGGCTACACCTTC
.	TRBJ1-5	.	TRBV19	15	CASSIARYSNQPQHF	TGTGCCAGTAGTATCGCCCGGTATAGCAATCAGCCCCAGCATTTT
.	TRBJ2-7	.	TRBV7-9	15	CASSLAASESYEQYF	TGTGCCAGCAGCTTAGCGGCTAGCGAGTCCTACGAGCAGTACTTC
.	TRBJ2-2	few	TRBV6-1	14	CASSVNTNTGELFF	TGTGCCAGCAGTGTAAACACGAACACCGGGGAGCTGTTTTTT
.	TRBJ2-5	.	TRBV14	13	CASSQDYQTTQYF	TGTGCCAGCAGCCAAGACTACCAAACGACCCAGTACTTC
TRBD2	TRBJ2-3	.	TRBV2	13	CASSRGGQDTQYF	TGTGCCAGCTCCCGGGGGGGGCAGGATACGCAGTATTTT
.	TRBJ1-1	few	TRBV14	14	CASSQVLTGQGAFF	TGTGCCAGCAGCCAAGTACTTACGGGGCAGGGTGCTTTCTTT
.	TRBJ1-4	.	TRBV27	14	CASRYRFTNEKLFF	TGTGCCAGCAGGTACAGGTTTACTAATGAAAAACTGTTTTTT
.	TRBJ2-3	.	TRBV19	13	CAGRDIFTDTQYF	TGTGCCGGGAGGGACATTTTCACAGATACGCAGTATTTT
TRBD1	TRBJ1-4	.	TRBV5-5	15	CASKLRTGTNEKLFF	TGTGCCAGCAAACTAAGGACAGGGACTAATGAAAAACTGTTTTTT
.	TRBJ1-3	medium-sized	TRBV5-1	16	CASSLGQTISGNTIYF	TGCGCCAGCAGCTTGGGACAGACTATCTCTGGAAACACCATATATTTT
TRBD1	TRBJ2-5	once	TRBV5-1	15	CASRLDRGDQETQYF	TGCGCCAGCAGACTGGACAGGGGGGACCAAGAGACCCAGTACTTC
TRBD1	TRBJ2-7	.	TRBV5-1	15	CASSLFPGQSYEQYF	TGCGCCAGCAGCTTATTCCCGGGACAGTCCTACGAGCAGTACTTC
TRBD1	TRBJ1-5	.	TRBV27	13	CASSLRGLEPQHF	TGTGCCAGCAGTTTGAGGGGGCTTGAGCCCCAGCATTTT
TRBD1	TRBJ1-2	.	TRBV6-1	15	CASLFTGGVNYGYTF	TGTGCCAGTCTGTTTACAGGGGGGGTAAACTATGGCTACACCTTC
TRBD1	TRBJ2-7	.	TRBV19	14	CASNYGTGTYEQYF	TGTGCCAGTAATTATGGGACAGGAACCTACGAGCAGTACTTC
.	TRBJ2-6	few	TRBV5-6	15	CASSIPGSGANVLTF	TGTGCCAGCAGCATCCCGGGATCTGGGGCCAACGTCCTGACTTTC
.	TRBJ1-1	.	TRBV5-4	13	CASSPQQNTEAFF	TGTGCCAGCAGCCCTCAGCAGAACACTGAAGCTTTCTTT
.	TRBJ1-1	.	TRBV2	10	CASSGQEAFF	TGTGCCAGCAGTGGGCAGGAAGCTTTCTTT
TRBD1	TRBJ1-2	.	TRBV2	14	CASSEQGARYGYTF	TGTGCCAGCAGCGAACAGGGGGCGCGGTATGGCTACACCTTC
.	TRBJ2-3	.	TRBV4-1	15	CASSPHRASTDTQYF	TGCGCCAGCAGCCCCCACAGGGCTAGCACAGATACGCAGTATTTT
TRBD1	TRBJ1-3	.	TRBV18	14	CASSQQGNGNTIYF	TGTGCCAGCTCACAACAGGGGAATGGAAACACCATATATTTT
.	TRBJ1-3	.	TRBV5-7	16	CASSDDRDTSGNTIYF	TGTGCCAGCAGCGACGACCGGGACACTTCTGGAAACACCATATATTTT
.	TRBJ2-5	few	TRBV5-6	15	CASSLRGRHQETQYF	TGTGCCAGCAGCTTGCGGGGTCGGCATCAAGAGACCCAGTACTTC
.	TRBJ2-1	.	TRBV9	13	CASSGDGFEEQFF	TGTGCCAGCAGTGGGGACGGTTTTGAGGAGCAGTTCTTC
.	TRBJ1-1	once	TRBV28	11	CASNGNTEAFF	TGTGCCAGCAACGGGAACACTGAAGCTTTCTTT
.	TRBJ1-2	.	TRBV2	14	CASSARQANYGYTF	TGTGCCAGCAGCGCCCGACAGGCTAACTATGGCTACACCTTC
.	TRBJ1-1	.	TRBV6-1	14	CAACPGLGVTEAFF	TGTGCCGCCTGCCCCGGGCTAGGGGTCACTGAAGCTTTCTTT
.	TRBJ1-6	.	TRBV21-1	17	CASSKGNFIKEPLPLHF	TGTGCCAGCAGCAAAGGGAACTTTATAAAGGAACCCCTTCCCCTCCACTTT
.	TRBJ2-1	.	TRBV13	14	CASSSLVSYNEQFF	TGTGCCAGCAGCTCCCTCGTCTCCTACAATGAGCAGTTCTTC
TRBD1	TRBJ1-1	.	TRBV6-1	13	CASKGNRGPEAFF	TGTGCCAGCAAGGGGAACAGGGGACCTGAAGCTTTCTTT
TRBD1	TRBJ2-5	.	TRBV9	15	CASSVSTGQEETQYF	TGTGCCAGCAGCGTCTCTACCGGACAGGAAGAGACCCAGTACTTC
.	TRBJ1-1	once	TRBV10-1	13	CASSRGQNTEAFF	TGCGCCAGCAGTAGGGGACAGAACACTGAAGCTTTCTTT
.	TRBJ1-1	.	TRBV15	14	CATSRDGQGTEAFF	TGTGCCACCAGCAGAGATGGGCAGGGGACTGAAGCTTTCTTT
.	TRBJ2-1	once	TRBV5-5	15	CASSLGRDSYNEQFF	TGTGCCAGCAGCCTTGGACGGGATTCTTACAATGAGCAGTTCTTC
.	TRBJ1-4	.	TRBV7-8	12	CASSLDGGKLFF	TGTGCCAGCAGCTTAGATGGGGGAAAACTGTTTTTT
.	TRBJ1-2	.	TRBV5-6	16	CASSLVEPPPHYGYTF	TGTGCCAGCAGCTTGGTAGAACCCCCGCCTCACTATGGCTACACCTTC
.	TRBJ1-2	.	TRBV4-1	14	CASSQEIRSYGYTF	TGCGCCAGCAGCCAAGAAATCAGGTCCTATGGCTACACCTTC
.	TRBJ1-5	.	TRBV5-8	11	CASSLVQPQHF	TGTGCCAGCAGCTTGGTCCAGCCCCAGCATTTT
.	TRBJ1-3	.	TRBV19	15	CASSALQGYGNTIYF	TGTGCCAGTAGTGCGCTACAGGGATACGGAAACACCATATATTTT
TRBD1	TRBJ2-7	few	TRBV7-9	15	CASSFRGQGIYEQYF	TGTGCCAGCAGCTTCCGAGGACAGGGGATCTACGAGCAGTACTTC
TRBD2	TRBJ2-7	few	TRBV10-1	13	CASSRSGGYEQYF	TGCGCCAGTTCGAGAAGCGGGGGCTACGAGCAGTACTTC
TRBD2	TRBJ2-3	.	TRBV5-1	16	CASSSGLAGTTDTQYF	TGCGCCAGCAGCTCCGGACTAGCGGGGACCACAGATACGCAGTATTTT
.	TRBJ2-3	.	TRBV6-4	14	CASSALGGSDTQYF	TGTGCCAGCAGTGCCCTCGGGGGCTCAGATACGCAGTATTTT